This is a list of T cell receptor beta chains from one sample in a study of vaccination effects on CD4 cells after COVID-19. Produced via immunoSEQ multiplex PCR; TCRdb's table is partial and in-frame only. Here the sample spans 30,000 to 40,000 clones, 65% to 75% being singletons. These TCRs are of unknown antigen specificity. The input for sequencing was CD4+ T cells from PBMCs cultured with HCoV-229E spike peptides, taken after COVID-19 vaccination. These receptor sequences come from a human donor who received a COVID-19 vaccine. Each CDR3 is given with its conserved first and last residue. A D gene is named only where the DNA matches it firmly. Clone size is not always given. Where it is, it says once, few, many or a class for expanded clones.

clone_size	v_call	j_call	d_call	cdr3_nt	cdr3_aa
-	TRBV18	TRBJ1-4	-	TGTGCCAGCTCACCCCGGGCTACTGATGAAAAACTGTTTTTT	CASSPRATDEKLFF
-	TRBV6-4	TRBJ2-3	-	TGTGCCAGCAGTGACTCTTTACTCCATACGCAGTATTTT	CASSDSLLHTQYF
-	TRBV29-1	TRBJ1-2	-	TGCAGCGTCAGGCCGACAAATTATGGCTACACCTTC	CSVRPTNYGYTF
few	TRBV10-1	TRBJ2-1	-	TGCGCCAGCAGTGAGCCCGGGAGAGATGAGCAGTTCTTC	CASSEPGRDEQFF
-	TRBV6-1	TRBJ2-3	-	TGTGCCAGCAGTGATTCGGGCAGGGCGACAGATACGCAGTATTTT	CASSDSGRATDTQYF
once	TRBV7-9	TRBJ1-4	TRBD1	TGTGCCAGCAGCAACAGGGGAGGAAATGAAAAACTGTTTTTT	CASSNRGGNEKLFF
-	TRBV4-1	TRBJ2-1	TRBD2	TGCGCCAGCAGCCAATTGGGACTAGCGGGAAAAGGGGGGCACAATGAGCAGTTCTTC	CASSQLGLAGKGGHNEQFF
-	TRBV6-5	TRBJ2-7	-	TGTGCCAGCAGTTACGACAGCTCCTACGAGCAGTACTTC	CASSYDSSYEQYF
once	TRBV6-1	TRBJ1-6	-	TGTGCCAGCAGTGAAGCGAAGGGCCGGAGGTATAATTCACCCCTCCACTTT	CASSEAKGRRYNSPLHF
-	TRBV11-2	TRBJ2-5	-	TGTGCCAGCAGCTTAGTAGCCGGGGAGACCCAGTACTTC	CASSLVAGETQYF
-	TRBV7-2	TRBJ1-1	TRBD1	TGTGCCAGCAGCTCGACCACAGGGGCTGGCACTGAAGCTTTCTTT	CASSSTTGAGTEAFF
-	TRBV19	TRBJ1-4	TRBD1	TGTGCCAGTAGTATAGGCGCAGGGGGCAGGGAAAAACTGTTTTTT	CASSIGAGGREKLFF
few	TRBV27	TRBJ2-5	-	TGTGCCAGCAGTTTACTTGGCGGGCGGGAGACCCAGTACTTC	CASSLLGGRETQYF
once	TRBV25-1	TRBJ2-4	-	TGTGCCAGCAGTGAATCGGGCAGGGGGGTAGCCAAAAACATTCAGTACTTC	CASSESGRGVAKNIQYF